These T cell receptor beta chains were read from a single sample in a study of blood T cell repertoires in COVID-19. Repertoires were generated with immunoSEQ multiplex PCR, while TCRdb's copy carries only in-frame clones and drops some. This sample has 350,000 to 450,000 clones, with around 89% found just once. Sequencing was performed on PBMCs or T cells enriched from blood (not recorded which). Every receptor here comes from a man aged 25-40 years who had recovered from COVID-19. Both conserved end residues are part of each CDR3. A D gene is named only where the DNA matches it firmly.

CDR3aa: CASSKGLAGAHQYF
v_gene: TRBV19
len: 14
d_gene: TRBD2

CDR3aa: CASSPAKDEQFF
v_gene: TRBV19
len: 12
d_gene: .

CDR3aa: CSVVASGTYNEQFF
v_gene: TRBV29-1
len: 14
d_gene: TRBD2

CDR3aa: CVRSLATDRERNSPLHF
v_gene: TRBV7-5
len: 17
d_gene: .

CDR3aa: CASSKDRPSGSHEQYF
v_gene: TRBV21-1
len: 16
d_gene: .

CDR3aa: CASSSTGSGRVHEQFF
v_gene: TRBV7-8
len: 16
d_gene: TRBD2

CDR3aa: CASSSLAGTSNEQFF
v_gene: TRBV6-5
len: 15
d_gene: TRBD2

CDR3aa: CASSPGAGVYNEQFF
v_gene: TRBV18
len: 15
d_gene: TRBD2

CDR3aa: CASSYRGASEQFF
v_gene: TRBV6-6
len: 13
d_gene: .

CDR3aa: CASSLKRGFTDTQYF
v_gene: TRBV28
len: 15
d_gene: TRBD2

CDR3aa: CASSFRDREGQPQHF
v_gene: TRBV28
len: 15
d_gene: TRBD1

CDR3aa: CASSRAGGGNQPQHF
v_gene: TRBV28
len: 15
d_gene: TRBD1

CDR3aa: CASSSPKLDTQYF
v_gene: TRBV28
len: 13
d_gene: .

CDR3aa: CASGFGSNTGELFF
v_gene: TRBV12-5
len: 14
d_gene: .

CDR3aa: CSVLLTGGVGAFF
v_gene: TRBV29-1
len: 13
d_gene: .

CDR3aa: CASSPPGLETDTQYF
v_gene: TRBV18
len: 15
d_gene: TRBD2

CDR3aa: CASSPPGGKVDNEQFF
v_gene: TRBV28
len: 16
d_gene: TRBD2

CDR3aa: CASSYTGLANNEQFF
v_gene: TRBV7-2
len: 15
d_gene: TRBD2

CDR3aa: CASSQSGTEEEQYF
v_gene: TRBV18
len: 14
d_gene: TRBD1

CDR3aa: CASSQPVSGFVTDTQYF
v_gene: TRBV4-1
len: 17
d_gene: .

CDR3aa: CASSLWAGASYEQYF
v_gene: TRBV7-3
len: 15
d_gene: TRBD2

CDR3aa: CASTQGADTQYF
v_gene: TRBV12-3/TRBV12-4
len: 12
d_gene: TRBD1

CDR3aa: CASSRRVYNSPLHF
v_gene: TRBV6-5
len: 14
d_gene: .

CDR3aa: CSVGQGTLHEQYF
v_gene: TRBV29-1
len: 13
d_gene: TRBD1

CDR3aa: CASSLEVSQFF
v_gene: TRBV7-9
len: 11
d_gene: .

CDR3aa: CASSQTGGPLYEQYF
v_gene: TRBV18
len: 15
d_gene: TRBD1

CDR3aa: CASSSRQGGNSPLHF
v_gene: TRBV7-2
len: 15
d_gene: TRBD1

CDR3aa: CASSGGLAGAGYEQFF
v_gene: TRBV9
len: 16
d_gene: TRBD2

CDR3aa: CATSDPTSGRGNEQYF
v_gene: TRBV24-1
len: 16
d_gene: TRBD2

CDR3aa: CASSLTELNYGYTF
v_gene: TRBV11-2
len: 14
d_gene: .

CDR3aa: CASSQPGTGIYGYTF
v_gene: TRBV28
len: 15
d_gene: TRBD1

CDR3aa: CASSVTSGFYNEQFF
v_gene: TRBV9
len: 15
d_gene: TRBD2

CDR3aa: CASRDPGGNTEAFF
v_gene: TRBV6-5
len: 14
d_gene: .

CDR3aa: CASSRKLPPDTQYF
v_gene: TRBV4-2
len: 14
d_gene: .

CDR3aa: CASSPLGGRQETQYF
v_gene: TRBV27
len: 15
d_gene: .

CDR3aa: CASSQVTSGKFAYEQYF
v_gene: TRBV4-2
len: 17
d_gene: TRBD2

CDR3aa: CASSAGTANNEQFF
v_gene: TRBV9
len: 14
d_gene: TRBD1

CDR3aa: CASSPFTALNYGYTF
v_gene: TRBV19
len: 15
d_gene: .

CDR3aa: CASSLSGDTYNEQFF
v_gene: TRBV5-1
len: 15
d_gene: .

CDR3aa: CASSPSNPGTGNTEAFF
v_gene: TRBV18
len: 17
d_gene: TRBD1

CDR3aa: CSGRGRAAIGEQFF
v_gene: TRBV29-1
len: 14
d_gene: .

CDR3aa: CASSLRPTGTKTYEQYF
v_gene: TRBV7-6
len: 17
d_gene: TRBD2

CDR3aa: CASSEGGARFNGYTF
v_gene: TRBV5-5
len: 15
d_gene: .

CDR3aa: CASSELRASGNTIYF
v_gene: TRBV2
len: 15
d_gene: .

CDR3aa: CASQVGGADNQPQHF
v_gene: TRBV28
len: 15
d_gene: TRBD1

CDR3aa: CASSLVSPGLAGEEQYF
v_gene: TRBV7-9
len: 17
d_gene: TRBD2

CDR3aa: CASSLLRDRQTHYEQYF
v_gene: TRBV28
len: 17
d_gene: TRBD1

CDR3aa: CSVEGQGGYEQYF
v_gene: TRBV29-1
len: 13
d_gene: TRBD1

CDR3aa: CASSGVSGNIQYF
v_gene: TRBV2
len: 13
d_gene: TRBD2

CDR3aa: CASSILGDYGYTF
v_gene: TRBV19
len: 13
d_gene: .